This TCR beta chain emerged from a study of blood T cell repertoires in COVID-19. Study in general: Acute and convalescent COVID-19 specimens originated in the United States, Italy and Spain.

V gave up 0 bases and J gave up 2 bases; unmatched junction bases: 8. CDR1 is WSHSY and CDR2 is SAAADI in the germline V gene. The length of the CDR3 is 18 residues. The data were produced by immunoSEQ multiplex PCR, yet TCRdb's version contains in-frame clones alone and is incomplete. The sample has roughly 250,000 clones, around 84% seen once; the top ten hold 1.5% to 2%. In terms of age and location, participants ranged from about 18 to 95 years and lived in about 25 US areas. Source material: PBMCs or T cells enriched from blood (not recorded which). V and J are TRBV10-2 and TRBJ2-3; 10 positions match TRBD2. This sequence was found in a woman between 50 and 59 years old who had recovered from COVID-19. The CDR3 loop reads CASSESFWTSGNTDTQYF. The CDR3 bases are TGCGCCAGCAGTGAGTCGTTTTGGACTAGCGGAAACACAGATACGCAGTATTTT.